The rows below give T cell receptor beta chains drawn from one sample of a study of shared clonotypes between healthy human individuals. Data came from immunoSEQ multiplex PCR; TCRdb stores just in-frame clones and leaves some out. The sample carries about half a million clones, less than 80% recorded once. Sequencing input: PBMCs. The receptor source for this set is a woman aged 40 to 49 in good health. Some clones in this sample may be carry-over from other donors' samples. Both conserved end residues are part of each CDR3.

CASSPFPLAEITDTQYF	TRBV7-9	TRBJ2-3
CASSGGEISEQFF	TRBV6-1	TRBJ2-1
CASRDPGLSNSYEQYF	TRBV11-2	TRBJ2-7
CASSRSSETEAFF	TRBV7-2	TRBJ1-1
CASSPYDTGELFF	TRBV5-1	TRBJ2-2
CASSLDIVTNEQFF	TRBV11-2	TRBJ2-1
CASTGGVINQPQHF	TRBV19	TRBJ1-5
CASRDPGQGTTGELFF	TRBV2	TRBJ2-2
CASSVRGGVPYEQYF	TRBV10-2	TRBJ2-7
CASSLGGYEQYF	TRBV5-1	TRBJ2-7
CASSSGLARDTQYF	TRBV11-2	TRBJ2-3
CASSVLAGSSYNEQFF	TRBV9	TRBJ2-1
CASTTGGFTYEQYF	TRBV5-4	TRBJ2-7
CAWSLAIGYGYTF	TRBV30	TRBJ1-2
CASSLIGQGTRNTIYF	TRBV7-9	TRBJ1-3
CASSYSGYRDPEAFF	TRBV7-9	TRBJ1-1
CASSKNGARWDEQFF	TRBV7-3	TRBJ2-1
CASSASGIGSTDTQYF	TRBV9	TRBJ2-3
CASLGVRGKDTEAFF	TRBV19	TRBJ1-1
CASSLMGQGYQPQHF	TRBV19	TRBJ1-5
CASSEEVSDTQYF	TRBV6-4	TRBJ2-3
CASRVSGRTDTQYF	TRBV5-1	TRBJ2-3
CASSAGQGRTEAFF	TRBV6-5	TRBJ1-1
CASTARLAGGPTGTDTQYF	TRBV27	TRBJ2-3
CASSHTTSGRAGSRYTGELFF	TRBV14	TRBJ2-2
CASSQVRGVNEQYF	TRBV4-1	-
CASSLALAGGGTGELFF	TRBV5-4	TRBJ2-2
CASSVGLRGLANEQFF	TRBV9	TRBJ2-1
CASSPNHSDNEQFF	TRBV18	TRBJ2-1
CASSPTTAGELFF	TRBV9	TRBJ2-2
CASGEGATSGANVLTF	TRBV2	TRBJ2-6
CASSLDRGYTDTQYF	TRBV5-4	TRBJ2-3
CASSIPSGKGYTF	TRBV19	TRBJ1-2
CASSSPRQGLGDTQYF	TRBV5-4	TRBJ2-3
CASNPGVQAAMNTEAFF	TRBV5-1	TRBJ1-1
CASVGGTGTSGRTDTQYF	TRBV5-6	TRBJ2-3
CAWSSGTMGELFF	TRBV30	TRBJ2-2
CASSLTSPDTQYF	TRBV28	TRBJ2-3
CASSEGREGRTFF	TRBV6-1	TRBJ2-1
CASSVGGGAHEQFF	TRBV9	TRBJ2-1
CASSIEGQGSYEQYF	TRBV28	TRBJ2-7
CASSTQGATDTQYF	TRBV7-2	TRBJ2-3
CASTETGNTEAFF	TRBV6-1	TRBJ1-1
CAWSMGAGTGELFF	TRBV30	TRBJ2-2
CASSPARGKNTEAFF	TRBV9	TRBJ1-1
CASSQGGLAGTNTGELFF	TRBV4-2	TRBJ2-2